These 3 T cell receptor beta chains were sequenced from one sample in a study of cytotoxic CD8 clonotypes in ibrutinib-treated CLL. Only in-frame clones appear in the TCRdb table, and some are missing; sequencing was by immunoSEQ multiplex PCR. Of 95,000 to 100,000 clones listed, 60% to 80% are singletons. Specimen: PBMCs, collected after 12 months of ibrutinib treatment. Every receptor here comes from a human donor with chronic lymphocytic leukemia.

This clone was found once. The chain uses TRBV9 and TRBJ1-5; D gene uncertain. Looked up from germline, CDR1 is SGDLS and CDR2 is YYNGEE. Trimming shortened V by 0 bases and J by 0 bases, and 7 bases separated the two germline ends. The CDR3 extends over 15 amino acids. DNA for the CDR3: TGTGCCAGCAGCGTAGGGTCCCTTAGCAATCAGCCCCAGCATTTT. Protein sequence: CASSVGSLSNQPQHF.

Here the CDR3 DNA reads TGTGCCAGCAGCGTATCGACCGGGAACCAAGAGACCCAGTACTTC. Translation gives CASSVSTGNQETQYF. V is TRBV9 and J is TRBJ2-5; D is perhaps TRBD2 (5 bases). V was cut by 1 base and J by 0 bases, with 10 bases left in between. The germline gives CDR1 SGDLS, CDR2 YYNGEE. CDR3 length: 15 amino acids.

The rearrangement links TRBV19 to TRBJ1-5; TRBD1 is a possible D gene (6 bases). Trimming removed 3 bases from V and 6 bases from J, with 12 bases in between. CDR1 and CDR2 from the germline V gene are LNHDA and SQIVND (reference sequence). This CDR3 has 14 amino acids. CDR3 sequence reads: CASSIGTIGQPQHF. DNA for the CDR3: TGTGCCAGTAGTATCGGGACAATCGGTCAGCCCCAGCATTTT.